What follows are 23 T cell receptor beta chains derived from one specimen sequenced in a study of T cells after yellow fever vaccination. TCRdb reprocessed the 5' RACE reads via MiXCR and lists one record per CDR3 protein. The sample holds 150,000 to 200,000 distinct CDR3 sequences, more than 9.5% seen once. The sample was CD8+ T cells sorted from PBMCs, taken 15 days after the yellow fever booster vaccination. The receptors here all came from a man younger than 30 who received the YFV17D yellow fever vaccine.

This clonotype occurred a few times. The chain is built from TRBV10-3 and TRBJ2-3; TRBD1 is a possible D gene (5 bases). The CDR3 has 14 residues. Germline lookup yields CDR1 ENHRY and CDR2 SYGVKD. Trimming stripped 7 bases from V and 3 bases from J, with 14 bases between. As DNA, the CDR3 is TGTGCCATCACCACAGCCAGGGAAACAGATACGCAGTATTTT. This encodes CAITTARETDTQYF.

This chain uses TRBV7-9 with TRBJ2-5; D not resolved. Trimming removed 1 base at V and 4 bases at J, with 4 bases between. The germline V gene encodes CDR1 SEHNR and CDR2 FQNEAQ (reference sequence). This CDR3 spans 12 amino acids. Here the CDR3 DNA reads TGTGCCAGCAGCTTAGAATCAGAGACCCAGTACTTC. Translated, it gives CASSLESETQYF.

The chain has TRBV4-1 and TRBJ1-2; D call uncertain. Germline V gene sequence: CDR1 MGHRA, CDR2 YSYEKL. The germline V and J ends were trimmed by 7 bases and 4 bases, with 19 bases remaining between them. The CDR3 is 15 amino acids. In DNA, the CDR3 is TGCGCCAGCACCATGCTCCCAGGCGGGGTCTATGGCTACACCTTC. As protein: CASTMLPGGVYGYTF.

This clonotype was counted a few times. The chain employs TRBV7-6 and TRBJ2-7; tentative D call: TRBD1 (5 bases). The CDR3 runs to 15 residues. V lost 5 bases, J lost 0 bases, and 14 bases lay in between. CDR1 and CDR2 (germline): SGHVS, FNYEAQ. CDR3 sequence (DNA): TGTGCCAGCAGCCATAACCCCGACAGCTCCTACGAGCAGTACTTC. This gives the protein CASSHNPDSSYEQYF.

CDR3 coding DNA: TGCGCCAGCAGAATCGCAGGGGCAATCAATGAGCAGTTCTTC. Translating it yields CASRIAGAINEQFF. The V gene is TRBV4-1, the J gene TRBJ2-1; tentative D call: TRBD1 (6 bases). The CDR3 is 14 amino acids. Trimming left V 6 bases short and J 6 bases short, with 15 bases between. Germline lookup yields CDR1 MGHRA and CDR2 YSYEKL.

CDR3 protein: CASSYSWGDSYNEQFF. The CDR3 nucleotides are TGTGCCAGCAGTTACTCGTGGGGAGACTCCTACAATGAGCAGTTCTTC. The chain has TRBV6-5 and TRBJ2-1, with D possibly matching TRBD2 (5 bases). The CDR3 has 16 residues. Germline V gene lookup returns CDR1 MNHEY and CDR2 SVGAGI. V lost 0 bases, J lost 0 bases, and 9 bases lay in between.

The V call is TRBV4-3, the J call TRBJ2-7; weak D call: TRBD1 (5 bases). Looked up from germline, CDR1 is LGHNA and CDR2 is YSLEER. V lost 0 bases to trimming and J lost 4 bases, with 10 bases between them. The CDR3 is 14 residues long. The CDR3 spells CASSQEPGSYEQYF. The CDR3 nucleotides are TGCGCCAGCAGCCAAGAGCCAGGGTCGTACGAGCAGTACTTC.

The chain has TRBV12-3 or TRBV12-4 and TRBJ1-5; D call uncertain. The CDR3 length is 14 residues. Trimming took 10 bases from V and 0 from J, leaving 13 bases between them. CDR3 DNA: TGTGCCACCCAGTGGGGAGGTAGCAATCAGCCCCAGCATTTT. Protein sequence: CATQWGGSNQPQHF.

V gene TRBV7-9 combines with J gene TRBJ1-2; 7 bases are shared with TRBD1. V lost 4 bases to trimming and J lost 0 bases; unmatched junction nucleotides: 5. The CDR3 covers 15 residues. Germline CDR1 and CDR2: SEHNR and FQNEAQ (reference sequence). The CDR3 protein is CASSWTGRANYGYTF. The CDR3 DNA reads TGTGCCAGCAGCTGGACAGGCCGAGCTAACTATGGCTACACCTTC.

This clonotype was recorded a few times. The gene calls are TRBV4-3 and TRBJ2-3; 9 bases are a match to TRBD1. Trimming took 0 bases from V and 0 from J; bases not matched to a gene: 1. The germline gives CDR1 LGHNA, CDR2 YSLEER. The CDR3 length is 16 residues. CDR3 amino acids: CASSQEGTGSTDTQYF. DNA for the CDR3: TGCGCCAGCAGCCAAGAGGGGACAGGGAGCACAGATACGCAGTATTTT.

This clonotype was seen repeatedly, ten times or more. The rearrangement links TRBV2 to TRBJ2-3; maybe TRBD2 (5 bases). Trimming took 7 bases from V and 4 from J, leaving 15 bases between them. CDR3 length: 14 residues. Looked up from germline, CDR1 is SNHLY and CDR2 is FYNNEI. The DNA of the CDR3 is TGTGCCAGCACCCCAACGGGAAATGCAGATACGCAGTATTTT. Translated: CASTPTGNADTQYF.

This clonotype was observed a handful of times. V usage is TRBV4-1 and J usage is TRBJ1-5; D unclear. The CDR3 is made up of 15 amino acids. Germline V gives CDR1 MGHRA, CDR2 YSYEKL. V dropped 4 bases and J dropped 1 base, with 11 bases sitting between them. The CDR3, as DNA: TGCGCCAGCAGCCGGAGGGCTGTGAGCAATCAGCCCCAGCATTTT. Its translation: CASSRRAVSNQPQHF.

This clonotype was counted a few times. The CDR3 protein is CASSQAVIQVGETQYF. The CDR3 DNA follows: TGCGCCAGCAGCCAAGCTGTGATCCAAGTGGGAGAGACCCAGTACTTC. The chain uses TRBV4-1 and TRBJ2-5; D is unresolved. Germline values: CDR1 MGHRA, CDR2 YSYEKL. V was cut by 1 base and J by 4 bases, with 16 bases left in between. The CDR3 runs 16 residues.

The V call is TRBV28, the J call TRBJ2-3; the match to TRBD2 covers 15 bases. Germline values: CDR1 MDHEN, CDR2 SYDVKM. Unmatched junction bases numbered 4, after V lost 5 bases and J lost 1 base. This CDR3 region has 17 residues. CDR3 in amino acids: CASSPGTSGGRTDTQYF. In DNA, the CDR3 is TGTGCCAGCAGTCCTGGGACTAGCGGGGGGCGCACAGATACGCAGTATTTT.

This clonotype appeared many times. The rearrangement links TRBV7-2 to TRBJ2-1; 7 bases line up with TRBD1. The germline V gene encodes CDR1 SGHTA and CDR2 FQGNSA. The trim removed 6 bases at V and 9 bases at J, leaving 11 bases unmatched. This CDR3 has 14 amino acids. CDR3 nucleotides: TGTGCCAGCAGTAGGGGGCCCCCCAGGGGTGAGCAGTTCTTC. The encoded protein is CASSRGPPRGEQFF.

This clonotype was seen at least ten times. V gene TRBV5-1 combines with J gene TRBJ2-3, with TRBD1 identical over 8 bases. After removal of 4 bases from V and 4 bases from J, the junction contained 11 bases not matched to a gene. The CDR3 is made up of 16 amino acids. The germline V gene encodes CDR1 SGHRS and CDR2 YFSETQ. The CDR3 loop reads CASSPRPGQVSDTQYF. The CDR3 nucleotides are TGCGCCAGCAGCCCGCGTCCGGGACAGGTTTCAGATACGCAGTATTTT.

This clonotype has more than one count but fewer than ten. The rearrangement uses TRBV29-1 and TRBJ2-6, with D unclear. Germline CDR1 and CDR2: SQVTM and ANQGSEA. This CDR3 is 13 amino acids long. Between the trimmed V and J ends, which lost 6 bases and 1 base, there was a span of 7 bases. The CDR3 bases are TGCAGCGTCGCCCCATCTGGGGCCAACGTCCTGACTTTC. This sequence encodes CSVAPSGANVLTF.

This clonotype was observed a handful of times. Written as DNA, the CDR3 is TGTGCCAGCAGCGTCGACAGGGGCTCCTTGTTTTACGAGCAGTACGTC. Its translation: CASSVDRGSLFYEQYV. The V call is TRBV9, the J call TRBJ2-7; 8 positions agree with TRBD1. The CDR3 length is 16 residues. With V trimmed by 2 bases and J by 4 bases, 11 bases remained unmatched. Per the germline V gene, CDR1 is SGDLS and CDR2 is YYNGEE.

This clonotype was seen repeatedly, ten times or more. The chain has TRBV27 and TRBJ2-7; D may be TRBD1 (5 bases). The CDR3 runs to 13 residues. Trimming pared 3 bases from V and 5 bases from J, leaving 11 bases between. Looked up from germline, CDR1 is MNHEY and CDR2 is SMNVEV (reference sequence). CDR3 DNA sequence: TGTGCCAGCAGTTTTGGTCCAGGGAACGAGCAGTACTTC. It codes for CASSFGPGNEQYF.

V gene TRBV5-1 combines with J gene TRBJ2-4; D not certain. The V end was cut by 0 bases, the J end by 1 base, with 14 bases between. The V gene's germline CDR1 is SGHRS and CDR2 YFSETQ. The CDR3 totals 17 residues. The CDR3 DNA is TGCGCCAGCAGCTTGGTAGATCTCCTTGGGGCCAAAAACATTCAGTACTTC. Protein: CASSLVDLLGAKNIQYF.

This clonotype was seen a few times. DNA of the CDR3: TGTGCCAGCAGTTCGCCAGACAGGGGCCGCCCGGGCTACACCTTC. It encodes CASSSPDRGRPGYTF. The chain uses TRBV12-3 or TRBV12-4 and TRBJ1-2, with 8 bases identical to TRBD1. The CDR3 runs 15 residues. The J segment lost 8 bases and the V segment lost 4 bases, leaving 12 bases of the junction unmatched.

This chain links TRBV7-8 with TRBJ2-7; D is undetermined. V gave up 2 bases and J gave up 5 bases, with 10 bases separating them. The CDR3 covers 13 residues. Per germline, CDR1 SGHVS and CDR2 FQNEAQ. In DNA form, the CDR3 reads TGTGCCAGCAGCTTAAGATCCATCCACGAGCAGTACTTC. Translated, it gives CASSLRSIHEQYF.

In this sample, this clonotype turned up a few times. The chain couples TRBV20-1 to TRBJ2-7; 7 bases fit TRBD1. Germline CDR1 DFQATT, CDR2 SNEGSKA (reference sequence). CDR3 length: 15 residues. V was pared by 4 bases and J by 1 base, with 10 bases of the junction left unmatched. CDR3 region: CSATDETGRSYEQYV. As DNA, the CDR3 is TGCAGTGCTACCGACGAGACAGGGCGTTCCTACGAGCAGTACGTC.